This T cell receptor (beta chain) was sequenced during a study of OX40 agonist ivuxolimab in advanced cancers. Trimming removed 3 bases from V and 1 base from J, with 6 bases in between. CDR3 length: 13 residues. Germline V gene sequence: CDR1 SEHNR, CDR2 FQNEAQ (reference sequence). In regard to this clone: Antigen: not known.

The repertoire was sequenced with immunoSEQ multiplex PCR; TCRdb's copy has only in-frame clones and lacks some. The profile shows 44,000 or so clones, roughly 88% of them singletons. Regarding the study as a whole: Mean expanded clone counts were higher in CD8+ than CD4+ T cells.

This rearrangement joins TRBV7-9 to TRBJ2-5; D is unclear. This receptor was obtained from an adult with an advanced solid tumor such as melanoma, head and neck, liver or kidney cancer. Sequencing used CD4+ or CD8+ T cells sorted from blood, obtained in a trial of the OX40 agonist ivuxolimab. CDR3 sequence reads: CASSLIAQETQYF. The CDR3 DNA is TGTGCCAGCAGCTTGATAGCCCAAGAGACCCAGTACTTC.